The 20 T cell receptor beta chains reported below all come from one sample, sequenced in a study of CD8 T cells in Susac syndrome. A quantity of roughly 0.5 to 1 ug RNA underwent reverse transcription using random hexamers. TCRdb fed the immunoSEQ multiplex PCR reads into MiXCR, producing one record per CDR3 protein. The profile shows roughly 80,000 distinct CDR3 sequences, roughly 90% of them singletons. The sample taken for sequencing was CD8+ T cells from PBMCs. The source of these receptors is a human donor with multiple sclerosis.

This clonotype was seen more than once but under ten times. The V call is TRBV28, the J call TRBJ2-3; D uncertain. Germline V CDR1 and CDR2: MDHEN, SYDVKM. This CDR3 is built from 12 residues. V lost 3 bases to trimming and J lost 4 bases, with 5 bases between them. The CDR3 protein is CASSFGADTQYF. DNA of the CDR3: TGTGCCAGCAGTTTTGGGGCAGATACGCAGTATTTT.

The rearrangement uses TRBV4-2 and TRBJ2-1; no reliable D call. The V end lost 5 bases, the J end lost 4 bases, and 12 bases lay between the germline ends. Germline V gene sequence: CDR1 LGHNA, CDR2 YNFKEQ. The CDR3 spans 14 residues. The CDR3 reads CASSFMGSYNEQFF. The CDR3 coding sequence is TGTGCCAGCAGCTTTATGGGTTCTTACAATGAGCAGTTCTTC.

This sequence joins TRBV20-1 and TRBJ2-4; 7 bases agree with TRBD1. V shed 2 bases and J 3 bases; nucleotides not matched to a gene: 7. CDR3 size: 15 residues. Germline CDR1 is DFQATT and CDR2 is SNEGSKA (reference sequence). The CDR3 nucleotides are TGCAGTGCTAGACTCAAGACAGGGCGCAAAAACATTCAGTACTTC. It is translated as CSARLKTGRKNIQYF.

Remarks on this clonotype: An end of the junction differs from the germline gene, which may be a read error. The chain links TRBV18 to TRBJ1-1, with D hard to call. Germline lookup yields CDR1 KGHSH and CDR2 LQKENI. The CDR3 covers 12 residues. The CDR3 nucleotides read TGTGCCAGCTCCCGAGGGTACACTGAAGTTTTCTTT. Its translation: CASSRGYTEVFF.

The chain's CDR3 is CASTALTSAQDTQYF. CDR3 in DNA: TGTGCCAGCACCGCTCTTACTAGCGCCCAGGATACGCAGTATTTT. This chain uses TRBV6-6 with TRBJ2-3, with 7 bases that match TRBD2. V trimming: 7 bases; J trimming: 6 bases; junction bases outside the gene matches: 13. The CDR3 totals 15 residues. Germline values: CDR1 MNHNY, CDR2 SVGAGI (reference sequence).

The chain has TRBV25-1 and TRBJ2-7; D tentatively reads TRBD1 or TRBD2 (5 bases each). The CDR3 extends over 15 amino acids. The V end was cut by 1 base, the J end by 0 bases, with 10 bases between. Germline V gives CDR1 MGHDK, CDR2 SYGVNS. The chain's CDR3 is CASSEWKGSSYEQYF. CDR3 coding DNA: TGTGCCAGCAGTGAATGGAAGGGGAGCTCCTACGAGCAGTACTTC.

This clonotype appeared once. The genes are TRBV19 and TRBJ1-5; D gene unclear. V was cut by 0 bases and J by 5 bases, with 11 bases left in between. The CDR3 has 15 amino acids. Germline CDR1 is LNHDA and CDR2 is SQIVND (reference sequence). CDR3 protein: CASSIERYRDQPQHF. The CDR3 DNA is TGTGCCAGTAGTATAGAGCGGTACCGCGATCAGCCCCAGCATTTT.

This clonotype has only one observation. The V and J genes are TRBV28 and TRBJ2-6, with a weak D call TRBD2 (6 bases). The germline V gene encodes CDR1 MDHEN and CDR2 SYDVKM. Between the trimmed V and J ends, which lost 1 base and 0 bases, there was a span of 13 bases. The length of the CDR3 is 18 residues. The CDR3 nucleotides read TGTGCCAGCAGTTTATACGGTAGCGGCCTCTCTGGGGCCAACGTCCTGACTTTC. Translating it yields CASSLYGSGLSGANVLTF.

This clonotype was detected only once. This rearrangement joins TRBV9 to TRBJ1-1; 10 bases are shared with TRBD1. In germline, CDR1 is SGDLS, CDR2 YYNGEE. There are 14 residues in the CDR3. The junction had 2 bases not matched to a gene; V was cut back by 0 bases and J by 6 bases. The CDR3 loop reads CASSVGGTGAEAFF. For the CDR3, the DNA is TGTGCCAGCAGCGTAGGGGGGACAGGGGCTGAAGCTTTCTTT.

The chain has TRBV11-2 and TRBJ2-1, with 12 nucleotides matching TRBD2. Germline loops: CDR1 SGHAT, CDR2 FQNNGV. The CDR3 totals 14 residues. Germline trimming cut 1 base from V and 10 bases from J; bases unmatched to any gene: 2. CDR3 protein: CASSLASGGAEQFF. DNA of the CDR3: TGTGCCAGCAGCTTAGCTAGCGGGGGGGCGGAGCAGTTCTTC.

This clonotype was observed a handful of times. The chain combines TRBV29-1 with TRBJ1-3; D remains unclear. CDR1 is SQVTM, CDR2 ANQGSEA, per germline. This CDR3 has 13 residues. V was cut by 1 base and J by 2 bases, with 6 bases left in between. Written as DNA, the CDR3 is TGCAGCGTTGAAGTAGGAACTGGAAACACCATATATTTT. Translation: CSVEVGTGNTIYF.

The chain links TRBV6-2 or TRBV6-3 to TRBJ2-5; no reliable D call. Deletions cut 3 bases from V and 4 bases from J, with 12 bases between. Germline loops: CDR1 MNHEY, CDR2 SVGEGT. The CDR3 spans 14 residues. The CDR3 DNA sequence: TGTGCCAGCAGTTATTATCCATCTGGAGAGACCCAGTACTTC. Translating gives CASSYYPSGETQYF.

This chain joins TRBV28 and TRBJ2-3; D is possibly TRBD2 (5 bases). V lost 7 bases, J lost 0 bases, and 14 bases lay in between. CDR3 length equals 15 residues. The V gene's germline CDR1 is MDHEN and CDR2 SYDVKM. CDR3 sequence (DNA): TGTGCCAGCACTGCGCTAGCCGCCAGCACAGATACGCAGTATTTT. It yields the protein CASTALAASTDTQYF.

As regards this clonotype: A junction boundary mismatches the germline segment, possibly from a read error. The J gene is TRBJ2-2, the V gene TRBV7-7; D gene unclear. Germline CDR1 and CDR2: SSHAT and FNYEAQ (reference sequence). This CDR3 comprises 12 residues. The CDR3 region is CASSSPTGELFF. Here the CDR3 DNA reads TGTGCTAGCAGCTCCCCAACCGGGGAGCTGTTTTTT.

In this sample, this clonotype turned up once. The V gene is TRBV12-3 or TRBV12-4, the J gene TRBJ1-5, with TRBD1 identical over 8 bases. V lost 6 bases and J lost 3; bases outside the gene matches: 7. CDR3 length: 15 amino acids. In nucleotides, the CDR3 is TGTGCCAGCAGACCCGACAGGGGACACAATCAGCCCCAGCATTTT. Its translation: CASRPDRGHNQPQHF.

V and J are TRBV5-1 and TRBJ2-4; no definite D call. Per the germline V gene, CDR1 is SGHRS and CDR2 is YFSETQ. The V and J ends lost 0 bases and 4 bases respectively, with 8 bases between them. The length of the CDR3 is 14 residues. In nucleotides, the CDR3 is TGCGCCAGCAGCTTGGCCGGTGGAAAAAACATTCAGTACTTC. Translation gives CASSLAGGKNIQYF.

CDR3 protein: CASSPWGQGQETQYF. In nucleotides, the CDR3 is TGTGCCAGCAGCCCCTGGGGACAGGGCCAAGAGACCCAGTACTTC. The chain joins TRBV7-3 to TRBJ2-5; TRBD1 agrees at 9 bases. The germline V gene has CDR1 SGHTA and CDR2 FQGTGA. The CDR3 consists of 15 residues. The J segment lost 1 base and the V segment lost 5 bases, leaving 5 bases of the junction unmatched.

The chain joins TRBV5-1 to TRBJ1-3, with TRBD1 as a possible D gene (5 bases). V gave up 0 bases and J gave up 2 bases, with 9 bases separating them. This CDR3 has 15 amino acids. Germline values: CDR1 SGHRS, CDR2 YFSETQ. This CDR3 reads CASSLGGIPGNTIYF. The CDR3 nucleotides are TGCGCCAGCAGCTTGGGGGGGATCCCTGGAAACACCATATATTTT.

This chain links TRBV28 with TRBJ2-3; maybe TRBD2 (5 bases). CDR3 size: 14 residues. Trimming took off 5 bases at V and 0 bases at J, with 9 bases between the two ends. CDR1 and CDR2 from the germline V gene are MDHEN and SYDVKM. CDR3 nucleotides: TGTGCCAGCAGTCCGAGGACTAGCACAGATACGCAGTATTTT. This sequence encodes CASSPRTSTDTQYF.

This clonotype showed up just once. The chain uses TRBV19 and TRBJ2-1; 7 bases are a match to TRBD1. CDR3 length: 12 residues. Germline CDR1 reads LNHDA; CDR2 reads SQIVND (reference sequence). J gave up 12 bases and V 4 bases, and 6 bases lay outside the gene matches. The CDR3 DNA sequence: TGTGCCAGTAGTAAACAGGGGCCCCCGCAGTTCTTC. Its protein product is CASSKQGPPQFF.